Sequencing of this T cell receptor beta chain was carried out in a study of identical twins. This clonotype was counted a few times. TCRdb recomputed calls from the 5' RACE reads with MiXCR, one row per CDR3 protein. Among some 300,000 distinct CDR3 sequences listed, 9% to 15% were seen once. The CDR3 has 16 residues. The V gene lost 0 bases and the J gene lost 4 bases, with 18 bases spanning the gap. Germline V gives CDR1 DFQATT, CDR2 SNEGSKA (reference sequence). This same sample was also part of a study on yellow fever vaccine responses in identical twins.

V usage is TRBV20-1 and J usage is TRBJ2-5, with D possibly called TRBD1 or TRBD2 (6 bases each). The receptor's source is a young woman in good health. The material sequenced was CD8+ T cells sorted from blood. DNA of the CDR3: TGCAGTGCTAGAGATCTCGGAGGGGGTGTTGGAGAGACCCAGTACTTC. This translates into CSARDLGGGVGETQYF.